The 3 T cell receptor beta chains below all came from one sample that was sequenced in a study of blood T cell repertoires in COVID-19. Clones were read by immunoSEQ multiplex PCR, and TCRdb kept only the in-frame ones, dropping some. The sample comprises some 180,000 clones, approximately 87% of which are singletons, and around 20% rests with the top ten. The sequenced sample consisted of peripheral blood. These TCRs come from a man aged 65 to 85 with active or convalescent COVID-19.

The V gene is TRBV6-5, the J gene TRBJ2-2; D is perhaps TRBD1 (6 bases). V was trimmed by 8 bases and J by 4 bases, leaving 17 bases between them. Germline-derived CDR1 and CDR2 are MNHEY and SVGAGI. This CDR3 has 15 amino acids. The CDR3 loop reads CASAGGGGGTGELFF. CDR3 bases: TGTGCCAGCGCGGGTGGTGGGGGCGGCACCGGGGAGCTGTTTTTT.

The CDR3 region has the DNA TGTGCCAGCAGCCACCCCTTTTCAGGGGGCGTCGAGCAGTACTTC. Translating it yields CASSHPFSGGVEQYF. The chain uses TRBV7-2 and TRBJ2-7; TRBD1 matches at 8 bases. Per germline, CDR1 SGHTA and CDR2 FQGNSA. The CDR3 is 15 amino acids. The trim removed 5 bases at V and 6 bases at J, leaving 12 bases unmatched.

This chain connects TRBV27 to TRBJ2-1; 9 bases map to TRBD1. The CDR3 contains 15 residues. V was pared by 6 bases and J by 3 bases, with 6 bases of the junction left unmatched. Per the germline V gene, CDR1 is MNHEY and CDR2 is SMNVEV (reference sequence). Here the CDR3 reads CASRPDRGHYNEQFF. CDR3 bases: TGTGCCAGCAGACCGGACAGGGGCCACTACAATGAGCAGTTCTTC.